This T cell receptor (beta chain) was identified during a study of cytomegalovirus exposure and HLA in healthy donors. As for the study in general: Later, an analysis reported that the approximately 120 validation repertoires had used the same platform as the roughly 720 first-cohort repertoires.

Study-wide findings and caveats: According to a subsequent analysis, TCR clusters from the first cohort were inclined to appear together in the roughly 120 validation repertoires.

Note on this clone: What it binds is unknown.

The germline gives CDR1 SGHVS, CDR2 FQNEAQ. With V trimmed by 1 base and J by 4 bases, 6 bases remained unmatched. This CDR3 comprises 15 residues. Sequencing was performed with immunoSEQ multiplex PCR; in TCRdb, only in-frame clones are kept and a portion is missing. The sample includes roughly 150,000 clones, roughly nine tenths of them seen just once. The V gene is TRBV7-8, the J gene TRBJ1-2, with 7 bases that match TRBD1. This clonotype originated in a man in his late teens or twenties in good health and CMV-seronegative. The material sequenced was PBMCs. CDR3 nucleotides: TGTGCCAGCAGCTTAGGGCAGGGGGTAATCTATGGCTACACCTTC. Encoded protein: CASSLGQGVIYGYTF.